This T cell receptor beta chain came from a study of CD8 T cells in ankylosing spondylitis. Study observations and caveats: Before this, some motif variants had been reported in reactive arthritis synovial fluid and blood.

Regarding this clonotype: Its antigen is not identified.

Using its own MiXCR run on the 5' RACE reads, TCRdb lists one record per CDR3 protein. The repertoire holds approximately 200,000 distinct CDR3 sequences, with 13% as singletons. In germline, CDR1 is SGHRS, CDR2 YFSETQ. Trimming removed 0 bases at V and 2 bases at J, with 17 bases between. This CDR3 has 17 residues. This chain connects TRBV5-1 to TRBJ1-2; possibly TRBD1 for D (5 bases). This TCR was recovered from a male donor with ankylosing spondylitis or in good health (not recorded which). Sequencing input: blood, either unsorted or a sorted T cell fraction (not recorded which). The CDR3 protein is CASSLDTGTSRNYGYTF. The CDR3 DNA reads TGCGCCAGCAGCTTGGACACCGGGACCTCCCGGAACTATGGCTACACCTTC.